The 28 T cell receptor beta chains presented below share a single source sample, sequenced in a study of blood T cell repertoires in COVID-19. Repertoires were generated with immunoSEQ multiplex PCR, while TCRdb's copy carries only in-frame clones and drops some. The sample shows around 180,000 clones, about four fifths of them seen only once. Material: peripheral blood. These TCRs come from a man aged 65 to 85 with active or convalescent COVID-19.

This clone came up once. Other nucleotide sequences from this sample produce the same CDR3. The chain combines TRBV5-1 with TRBJ2-5; 10 nucleotides agree with TRBD1. The V gene's germline CDR1 is SGHRS and CDR2 YFSETQ. The length of the CDR3 is 14 residues. J gave up 5 bases and V 4 bases, and 5 bases lay outside the gene matches. The chain's CDR3 is CASSPGTGVETQYF. CDR3 DNA sequence: TGCGCCAGCAGCCCCGGGACAGGGGTCGAGACCCAGTACTTC.

The J gene is TRBJ2-7, the V gene TRBV7-9; TRBD2 matches 7 bases. The V gene's germline CDR1 is SEHNR and CDR2 FQNEAQ (reference sequence). V was clipped by 1 base and J by 0 bases; unmatched bases: 6. The CDR3 is 16 amino acids. CDR3 nucleotide sequence: TGTGCCAGCAGCTTAGAGGGAGGGTACGGCTCCTACGAGCAGTACTTC. This codes for CASSLEGGYGSYEQYF.

This clone has only a few counts. The chain links TRBV3-1 (or the pseudogene TRBV3-2) to TRBJ2-3; TRBD2 matches 12 bases. Trimming took 0 bases from V and 2 from J; bases not matched to a gene: 6. The CDR3 is 18 residues long. The germline V gene has CDR1 LGHDT and CDR2 YNNKEL (reference sequence). CDR3 sequence (DNA): TGTGCCAGCAGCCAAGATAGTGGACTAGCGGGGCTCACAGATACGCAGTATTTT. Translation: CASSQDSGLAGLTDTQYF.

V and J are TRBV6-1 and TRBJ1-2; D unresolved. Germline CDR1 reads MNHNS; CDR2 reads SASEGT. Between the trimmed V and J ends, which lost 2 bases and 5 bases, there was a span of 6 bases. The length of the CDR3 is 12 residues. CDR3 protein: CASSEIRYGYTF. The CDR3 nucleotides read TGTGCCAGCAGTGAAATACGGTATGGCTACACCTTC.

This chain links TRBV9 with TRBJ2-2, with D possibly being TRBD1 (6 bases). Per germline, CDR1 SGDLS and CDR2 YYNGEE. Deletions cut 4 bases from V and 1 base from J, with 17 bases between. This CDR3 comprises 17 residues. CDR3 sequence reads: CASSPTPGELNTGELFF. The CDR3 region has the DNA TGTGCCAGCAGCCCAACCCCAGGGGAACTGAACACCGGGGAGCTGTTTTTT. Based on the CDR3 plus reference TRBV9 and TRBJ2-2, the full variable domain is DSGVTQTPKHLITATGQRVTLRCSPRSGDLSVYWYQQSLDQGLQFLIQYYNGEERAKGNILERFSAQQFPDLHSELNLSSLELGDSALYFCASSPTPGELNTGELFFGEGSRLTVL.

The J gene is TRBJ2-1, the V gene TRBV5-1; 8 bases line up with TRBD1. CDR1 and CDR2 from the germline V gene are SGHRS and YFSETQ. There are 14 residues in the CDR3. V trimming: 5 bases; J trimming: 8 bases; junction bases outside the gene matches: 9. CDR3 amino acids: CASRPGTGFDEQFF. DNA for the CDR3: TGCGCCAGCAGACCAGGGACAGGTTTCGATGAGCAGTTCTTC. The variable domain in full, with the rest retrieved from reference TRBV5-1 and TRBJ2-1, is KAGVTQTPRYLIKTRGQQVTLSCSPISGHRSVSWYQQTPGQGLQFLFEYFSETQRNKGNFPGRFSGRQFSNSRSEMNVSTLELGDSALYLCASRPGTGFDEQFFGPGTRLTVL.

The V and J genes are TRBV30 and TRBJ2-7, with 7 bases fitting TRBD1. Germline loops: CDR1 GTSNPN, CDR2 SVGIG (reference sequence). The CDR3 contains 13 residues. The V segment lost 1 base and the J segment 7 bases; nucleotides outside the gene matches: 7. The CDR3 reads CAWSAQTGNEQYF. The CDR3 DNA reads TGTGCCTGGAGTGCTCAGACAGGGAATGAGCAGTACTTC.

The chain links TRBV7-2 to TRBJ2-7; D might be TRBD1 (6 bases). The CDR3 length is 14 residues. Germline values: CDR1 SGHTA, CDR2 FQGNSA. V was cut by 1 base and J by 5 bases, with 12 bases left in between. CDR3 amino acids: CASSLEQGPHEQYF. For the CDR3, the DNA is TGTGCCAGCAGCTTAGAACAGGGTCCCCACGAGCAGTACTTC.

The sample holds a few counts of this clone. The chain uses TRBV7-8 and TRBJ1-5; 7 nucleotides align to TRBD1. There are 16 residues in the CDR3. Germline CDR1 SGHVS, CDR2 FQNEAQ. Trimming at V came to 1 base and at J to 4 bases, leaving 7 bases not matched to a gene. This chain's CDR3 is CASSLEGTALNQPQHF. For the CDR3, the DNA is TGTGCCAGCAGCTTAGAGGGGACAGCACTGAATCAGCCCCAGCATTTT.

This sequence joins TRBV12-5 and TRBJ2-7; TRBD1 is a possible D gene (6 bases). The CDR3 totals 12 residues. V dropped 3 bases and J dropped 5 bases, with 8 bases sitting between them. CDR1 and CDR2 from the germline V gene are LGHNT and FRNRAP. CDR3 DNA: TGTGCTAGTGGTTTTCAGGGGAACGAGCAGTACTTC. This encodes CASGFQGNEQYF.

V is TRBV9 and J is TRBJ2-1, with 7 bases matching TRBD1. CDR3 length equals 13 residues. Trimming cost V 0 bases and J 11 bases; bases outside gene matches: 5. Germline values: CDR1 SGDLS, CDR2 YYNGEE. CDR3: CASSVAQGQKQFF. In DNA, the CDR3 is TGTGCCAGCAGCGTAGCACAGGGACAGAAGCAGTTCTTC.

A word on this clone: The sample carries other DNA sequences with the same CDR3. The chain has TRBV7-2 and TRBJ2-1, with 12 bases fitting TRBD2. Germline CDR1 SGHTA, CDR2 FQGNSA. J gave up 7 bases and V 5 bases, and 6 bases lay outside the gene matches. The CDR3 sequence is 15 residues long. The CDR3 protein is CASSQSSGGANEQFF. The CDR3 DNA is TGTGCCAGCAGCCAATCTAGCGGGGGGGCAAATGAGCAGTTCTTC.

The V call is TRBV5-6, the J call TRBJ2-3, with unresolved D. The CDR3 runs 13 residues. The V end was cut by 4 bases, the J end by 0 bases, with 6 bases between. Germline CDR1 SGHDT, CDR2 YYEEEE. The CDR3 DNA reads as TGTGCCAGCAGCGTCAGGAGCACAGATACGCAGTATTTT. It specifies CASSVRSTDTQYF.

The rearrangement links TRBV7-2 to TRBJ2-7, with no clear D. This CDR3 region has 12 residues. Germline CDR1 is SGHTA and CDR2 is FQGNSA. Trimming cost V 4 bases and J 6 bases, with 10 bases left between them. In nucleotides, the CDR3 is TGTGCCAGCAGCTCCATGAGATCCGAGCAGTACTTC. Translated: CASSSMRSEQYF.

This rearrangement joins TRBV18 to TRBJ2-7; the D gene is possibly TRBD2 (6 bases). The CDR3 is 16 residues long. Germline V gene data show CDR1 as KGHSH and CDR2 as LQKENI. Trimming cost V 1 base and J 0 bases, with 13 bases left between them. The CDR3 DNA sequence: TGTGCCAGCTCACCACTCCAGCGGGCCAACTCCTACGAGCAGTACTTC. It yields the protein CASSPLQRANSYEQYF.

This clone has just one count. The gene calls are TRBV6-1 and TRBJ1-2; tentatively, D is TRBD1 (5 bases). This CDR3 is built from 14 residues. V was shortened by 6 bases and J by 2 bases, with 13 bases between the two germline ends. The germline V gene has CDR1 MNHNS and CDR2 SASEGT. This chain's CDR3 is CASRSSGLNYGYTF. The DNA for the CDR3 is TGTGCCAGCAGATCTTCGGGACTGAACTATGGCTACACCTTC.

For the CDR3, the DNA is TGTGCCAGCAGCTTAGATAACGGGGGTACTGAAGCTTTCTTT. Amino acids: CASSLDNGGTEAFF. J is TRBJ1-1 and V is TRBV11-2, with D perhaps TRBD1 (5 bases). The CDR3 spans 14 residues. Deletions cut 0 bases from V and 5 bases from J, with 10 bases between. CDR1 is SGHAT, CDR2 FQNNGV, per germline.

To note about this clone: This sample also contains other DNA sequences that code for the same CDR3. This sequence joins TRBV6-5 and TRBJ1-1; TRBD1 matches at 7 bases. The CDR3 length is 14 residues. Germline-derived CDR1 and CDR2 are MNHEY and SVGAGI. The V segment lost 5 bases and the J segment 2 bases; nucleotides outside the gene matches: 5. CDR3 DNA: TGTGCCAGCAGTAGACAGGGAGTCAACACTGAAGCTTTCTTT. It yields the protein CASSRQGVNTEAFF.

The chain has TRBV18 and TRBJ1-1; 7 nucleotides line up with TRBD1. J lost 6 bases, V lost 3 bases, and 7 bases had no gene match. The CDR3 extends over 14 amino acids. Germline V lookup: CDR1 KGHSH, CDR2 LQKENI. The CDR3 region has the DNA TGTGCCAGCTCACCGACAGGGCGGGACGCTGAAGCTTTCTTT. Residues: CASSPTGRDAEAFF.

The chain couples TRBV7-6 to TRBJ1-1, with 9 bases identical to TRBD1. After removal of 5 bases from V and 5 bases from J, the junction contained 9 bases not matched to a gene. Germline V gene lookup returns CDR1 SGHVS and CDR2 FNYEAQ. The CDR3 extends over 15 amino acids. The CDR3 spells CASSPRTGADTEAFF. CDR3 DNA: TGTGCCAGCAGCCCTAGGACAGGGGCAGATACTGAAGCTTTCTTT.

This clone was counted a few times. The J gene is TRBJ2-7, the V gene TRBV7-2; TRBD2 matches 8 bases. The length of the CDR3 is 15 residues. Germline-derived CDR1 and CDR2 are SGHTA and FQGNSA. V shed 2 bases and J 3 bases; nucleotides not matched to a gene: 6. The CDR3 is CASSLSASGRYEQYF. In DNA form, the CDR3 reads TGTGCCAGCAGCTTATCGGCTAGCGGGCGCTACGAGCAGTACTTC.

This chain uses TRBV11-2 with TRBJ1-2; D remains unclear. The CDR3 loop spans 14 amino acids. The germline V gene has CDR1 SGHAT and CDR2 FQNNGV. V dropped 1 base and J dropped 0 bases, with 6 bases sitting between them. CDR3 in amino acids: CASSLGQTNYGYTF. CDR3 DNA: TGTGCCAGCAGCTTAGGCCAGACTAACTATGGCTACACCTTC.

The J gene is TRBJ2-7, the V gene TRBV6-5; 8 bases map to TRBD2. With V trimmed by 0 bases and J by 3 bases, 7 bases remained unmatched. The CDR3 is 16 residues long. CDR1 is MNHEY and CDR2 is SVGAGI in the germline V gene. DNA of the CDR3: TGTGCCAGCAGTTACTCTTGGACTAGCCCGTTCTACGAGCAGTACTTC. This sequence encodes CASSYSWTSPFYEQYF.

This clone was recorded a few times. The rearrangement joins TRBV4-2 to TRBJ1-6, with 10 bases identical to TRBD1. V shed 0 bases and J 9 bases; nucleotides not matched to a gene: 17. Germline V gene lookup returns CDR1 LGHNA and CDR2 YNFKEQ. The CDR3 totals 20 residues. The CDR3 loop is CASSQDPIDRGRPTSSPLHF. In DNA form, the CDR3 reads TGTGCCAGCAGCCAAGATCCGATAGACAGGGGGCGACCGACATCTTCACCCCTCCACTTT.

The chain carries TRBV19 and TRBJ1-5; D is undetermined. V lost 4 bases to trimming and J lost 3 bases, with 7 bases between them. Germline lookup yields CDR1 LNHDA and CDR2 SQIVND (reference sequence). This CDR3 has 13 residues. The CDR3 nucleotides read TGTGCCAGTAGTAGCGAGCACAATCAGCCCCAGCATTTT. It encodes CASSSEHNQPQHF. Supplemented by reference TRBV19 and TRBJ1-5, the full variable domain reads DGGITQSPKYLFRKEGQNVTLSCEQNLNHDAMYWYRQDPGQGLRLIYYSQIVNDFQKGDIAEGYSVSREKKESFPLTVTSAQKNPTAFYLCASSSEHNQPQHFGDGTRLSIL.

The V gene is TRBV5-1, the J gene TRBJ2-2; D perhaps matches TRBD1 (5 bases). This CDR3 has 14 residues. The V and J ends lost 1 base and 4 bases respectively, with 8 bases between them. Per the germline V gene, CDR1 is SGHRS and CDR2 is YFSETQ. The CDR3, as DNA: TGCGCCAGCAGCTTGTTAGGGGTCACCGGGGAGCTGTTTTTT. Its translation: CASSLLGVTGELFF.

The V call is TRBV3-1 (or the pseudogene TRBV3-2), the J call TRBJ1-2, with D possibly matching TRBD1 (6 bases). The CDR3 consists of 19 residues. The germline gives CDR1 LGHDT, CDR2 YNNKEL (reference sequence). Deletions cut 2 bases from V and 1 base from J, with 23 bases between. CDR3 DNA: TGTGCCAGCAGCCAATATCAGAAGGCGGGGGGCAGGCGTAACTATGGCTACACCTTC. This codes for CASSQYQKAGGRRNYGYTF.

V and J are TRBV7-2 and TRBJ2-1, with 8 bases that match TRBD2. After removal of 5 bases from V and 4 bases from J, the junction contained 13 bases not matched to a gene. The length of the CDR3 is 17 residues. The germline V gene has CDR1 SGHTA and CDR2 FQGNSA. CDR3 region: CASSTFTAGTRYNEQFF. CDR3 coding DNA: TGTGCCAGCAGCACCTTTACCGCCGGGACTAGATACAATGAGCAGTTCTTC. Filled out from reference TRBV7-2 and TRBJ2-1, the complete variable domain reads GAGVSQSPSNKVTEKGKDVELRCDPISGHTALYWYRQSLGQGLEFLIYFQGNSAPDKSGLPSDRFSAERTGGSVSTLTIQRTQQEDSAVYLCASSTFTAGTRYNEQFFGPGTRLTVL.